This T cell receptor beta chain was recovered during a study of tumor-infiltrating lymphocytes in oesophageal squamous cell carcinoma. Trimming pared 6 bases from V and 1 base from J, leaving 12 bases between. CDR3 length: 14 amino acids. Per germline, CDR1 MNHNS and CDR2 SASEGT. TCRdb re-called the PCR reads through MiXCR, storing one row per CDR3 protein. Of just under 20,000 distinct CDR3 sequences listed, about two fifths are singletons. This clonotype came up many times. This chain connects TRBV6-1 to TRBJ1-1; D uncertain. The sequence was obtained from a male donor with esophageal squamous cell carcinoma. Sequenced: normal esophageal tissue next to the tumor. The CDR3 loop reads CASSPGRWNTEAFF. CDR3 nucleotides: TGTGCCAGCAGCCCCGGACGGTGGAACACTGAAGCTTTCTTT.